This is a list of T cell receptor beta chains from one sample in a study of CD8 T cells in ankylosing spondylitis. TCRdb redid the calling of the 5' RACE reads with MiXCR, one entry per CDR3 protein. The data show approximately 550,000 distinct CDR3 sequences, with about an eighth seen just once and under 7.5% held by the top ten. The material sequenced was blood, either unsorted or a sorted T cell fraction (not recorded which). The receptor set was obtained from a male donor with ankylosing spondylitis. Each CDR3 is given with its conserved first and last residue. D genes are given only for firm matches. Expanded clones are given a class, and other clones once, few, many or no size at all.

-	-	TRBV20-1	TRBJ2-1	TGCAGTGCTAGCCCTTTGGGCGGTCCCTACAATGAGCAGTTCTTC	CSASPLGGPYNEQFF
-	many	TRBV5-1	TRBJ1-1	TGCGCCAGCAGCTTGGCAGGCAGCGGGAACACTGAAGCTTTCTTT	CASSLAGSGNTEAFF
TRBD2	few	TRBV27	TRBJ2-3	TGTGCCAGCAGTAAACTAGCGGGAGGGCCTGGAGATACGCAGTATTTT	CASSKLAGGPGDTQYF
-	few	TRBV18	TRBJ1-3	TGTGCCAGCTCACCAGAGAGAGCGGCTGGAAACACCATATATTTT	CASSPERAAGNTIYF
-	few	TRBV20-1	TRBJ1-5	TGCAGTGCTAGGGCCTGGGGGGGCGATCAGCCCCAGCATTTT	CSARAWGGDQPQHF
-	-	TRBV12-3/TRBV12-4	TRBJ2-5	TGTGCCAGCAGTCGCAGGGGGGGAGCGAACCAAGAGACCCAGTACTTC	CASSRRGGANQETQYF
-	-	TRBV10-3	TRBJ2-1	TGTGCCACGGGCTTGTTTGGGGGAGTAAAAGTCATCAATGAGCAGTTCTTC	CATGLFGGVKVINEQFF
-	many	TRBV28	TRBJ1-2	TGTGCCAGCAGTTTAGGCCAGGGCAACTATGGCTACACCTTC	CASSLGQGNYGYTF
TRBD2	-	TRBV6-2/TRBV6-3	TRBJ2-1	TGTGCCAGCAGTTACTTCCGACTAGCCTTTTCCTCCTACAATGAGCAGTTCTTC	CASSYFRLAFSSYNEQFF
-	-	TRBV7-2	TRBJ2-2	TGTGCCAGCAGCTTAGAATTAATCGAACATACCGGGGAGCTGTTTTTT	CASSLELIEHTGELFF
TRBD1	few	TRBV15	TRBJ2-3	TGTGCCACCAGCAGTAGACAGGGGGTAGCAGATACGCAGTATTTT	CATSSRQGVADTQYF
TRBD1	-	TRBV12-3/TRBV12-4	TRBJ1-1	TGTGCCAGCATCCAGGGGGCGGCGAACACTGAAGCTTTCTTT	CASIQGAANTEAFF
-	few	TRBV11-2	TRBJ1-2	TGTGCCAGCAGCTTCCCCAGGGAGGACGGCTACACCTTC	CASSFPREDGYTF
TRBD1	few	TRBV5-1	TRBJ1-4	TGCGCCAGCACCAAGACAGGGAATGAAAAACTGTTTTTT	CASTKTGNEKLFF
-	-	TRBV12-3/TRBV12-4	TRBJ2-1	TGTGCCAGCAGATCAGGTACGGGGTGGAATGAGCAGTTCTTC	CASRSGTGWNEQFF
TRBD2	few	TRBV12-3/TRBV12-4	TRBJ2-3	TGTGCCAGCAGTTCTAGCGGGGGGACTCACCCCCCGGATACGCAGTATTTT	CASSSSGGTHPPDTQYF
-	-	TRBV3-1	TRBJ2-7	TGTGCCAGCAGCCCAGATCCGGGACGTTCCTACGAGCAGTACTTC	CASSPDPGRSYEQYF
TRBD2	-	TRBV20-1	TRBJ2-1	TGCAGTGCTGGCACTAGCGGGAGGGCCGATGAGCAGTTCTTC	CSAGTSGRADEQFF
-	many	TRBV11-1	TRBJ2-1	TGTGCCAGCAGCTTAGATTTCGTCAATGAGCAGTTCTTC	CASSLDFVNEQFF
-	many	TRBV3-1	TRBJ1-4	TGTGCCAGCAGCCCAGACTCGTTGGGCGAAAAACTGTTTTTT	CASSPDSLGEKLFF
-	once	TRBV12-3/TRBV12-4	TRBJ1-2	TGTGCCAGCAGTTCGACCGATATTTACTATGGCTACACCTTC	CASSSTDIYYGYTF
TRBD2	many	TRBV4-2	TRBJ2-1	TGTGCCAGCAGCCAAGATCCGGGACTAGCGGGAGACAATGAGCAGTTCTTC	CASSQDPGLAGDNEQFF
TRBD1	-	TRBV11-2	TRBJ2-4	TGTGCCAGCAGCTTTCTGGGACAGGGCGACAAAAACATTCAGTACTTC	CASSFLGQGDKNIQYF
TRBD1	-	TRBV5-1	TRBJ2-2	TGCGCCAGCAGCCTCACCGACAGGGGGTTGGGGGAGCTGTTTTTT	CASSLTDRGLGELFF
TRBD2	many	TRBV2	TRBJ2-1	TGTGCCAGCAGTGATAGGAGCGGGAGGGCCTACAATGAGCAGTTCTTC	CASSDRSGRAYNEQFF
-	many	TRBV12-3/TRBV12-4	TRBJ1-2	TGTGCCAGCCGCCTGGGGAGGACACCCTATGGCTACACCTTC	CASRLGRTPYGYTF
-	-	TRBV7-8	TRBJ2-5	TGTGCCAGCAGCCGACCATGGGGAGAGGGCCAAGAGACCCAGTACTTC	CASSRPWGEGQETQYF
TRBD1	few	TRBV5-6	TRBJ2-3	TGTGCCAGCAGCCCGGGACAGGGGTGGGCAGATACGCAGTATTTT	CASSPGQGWADTQYF
TRBD1	few	TRBV7-2	TRBJ2-7	TGTGCCAGCAGCTTCCCCGATCGGGGACAGAGCTCCTACGAGCAGTACTTC	CASSFPDRGQSSYEQYF
-	-	TRBV11-2	TRBJ2-7	TGTGCCAGCAGCCCCTTTTTCCTCTCCTACGAGCAGTACTTC	CASSPFFLSYEQYF
TRBD2	-	TRBV7-8	TRBJ2-1	TGTGCCAGCAGGCTAAGGACTAGCGGGATATCCAATGAGCAGTTCTTC	CASRLRTSGISNEQFF
-	few	TRBV7-2	TRBJ2-4	TGTGCCAGCAGCTTACGGCGGAAAAACATTCAGTACTTC	CASSLRRKNIQYF